This T cell receptor (beta chain) was recorded in a study of regulatory T cells in long-lasting Graves disease. The time point here: newly diagnosed GD, antithyroid drugs for less than 3 months. Isolated PBMC RNA provided the starting material for the TCR library. The authors built TCR beta libraries using iRepertoire HTBI primers and Arm-PCR of CDR3 regions. One entry per CDR3 protein results from TCRdb running MiXCR on the multiplex PCR reads. The repertoire holds about 360,000 distinct CDR3 sequences, 15% to 20% seen once, with 20% to 25% in the top ten. Germline CDR1 is SNHLY and CDR2 is FYNNEI. V dropped 6 bases and J dropped 0 bases, with 11 bases sitting between them. The CDR3 spans 14 residues. This clonotype was observed many times. The data also belong to a second study, concerning T cells in Graves' hyperthyroidism and ophthalmopathy.

The sequence was collected from a woman under 30 with Graves disease. The source was peripheral blood mononuclear cells (PBMCs), collected at new diagnosis, from a patient treated with antithyroid drugs. The V gene is TRBV2, the J gene TRBJ1-1; a weak D match, TRBD1 (6 bases). The CDR3 loop is CASSPGQMNTEAFF. CDR3 in DNA: TGTGCCAGCAGCCCCGGACAGATGAACACTGAAGCTTTCTTT.